This T cell receptor (beta chain) was captured by sequencing in a study of graft-versus-host responses after intestinal transplantation. Across the whole study: The transplants performed in recipients were multivisceral, liver-intestinal, or isolated intestinal. Every one of the recipients received anti-thymocyte globulin induction and afterwards took tacrolimus and steroids for around three years.

General study findings and limits: Recipient marrow harbored GvH clones, some of which surfaced first in ileum or blood.

Clones were sequenced by immunoSEQ multiplex PCR, and TCRdb holds only the in-frame ones, with some missing. The data show about 97,000 clones, with roughly 90% seen just once and more than 15% held by the top ten. Germline trimming cut 2 bases from V and 6 bases from J; bases unmatched to any gene: 20. Germline values: CDR1 ENHRY, CDR2 SYGVKD. The CDR3 sequence is 21 residues long. Regarding this clone: Its cognate antigen is unknown.

The sequenced sample was PBMCs, obtained approximately 420 days after intestinal transplant. The TCR sequence derives from a human patient who received an intestinal transplant, so some T cells may come from the graft donor. The V call is TRBV10-3, the J call TRBJ2-2; TRBD2 matches at 11 bases. CDR3 protein: CAISEARVAGGPPRFAGELFF. CDR3 DNA: TGTGCCATCAGTGAGGCGAGAGTAGCGGGGGGGCCTCCTCGTTTCGCCGGGGAGCTGTTTTTT.